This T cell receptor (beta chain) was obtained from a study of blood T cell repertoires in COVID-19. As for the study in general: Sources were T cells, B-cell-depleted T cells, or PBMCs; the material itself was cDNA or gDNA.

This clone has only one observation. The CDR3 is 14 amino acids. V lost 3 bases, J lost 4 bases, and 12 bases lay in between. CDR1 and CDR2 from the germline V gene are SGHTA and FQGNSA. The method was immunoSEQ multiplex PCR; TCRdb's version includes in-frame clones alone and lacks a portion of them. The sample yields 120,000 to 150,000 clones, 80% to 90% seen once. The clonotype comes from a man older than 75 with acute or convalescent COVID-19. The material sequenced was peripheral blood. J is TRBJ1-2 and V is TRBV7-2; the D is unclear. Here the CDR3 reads CASSFGWAGYGYTF. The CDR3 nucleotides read TGTGCCAGCAGCTTTGGGTGGGCGGGCTATGGCTACACCTTC.